The subject of this entry is one T cell receptor beta chain. The germline V and J ends were trimmed by 7 bases and 6 bases, with 13 bases remaining between them. This CDR3 contains 12 residues. Germline V CDR1 and CDR2: SGHAT, FQNNGV. This record belongs to a study of T cell changes during pregnancy in multiple sclerosis. Repertoires were generated with immunoSEQ multiplex PCR, while TCRdb's copy carries only in-frame clones and drops some. The repertoire has more than 55,000 clones, approximately 91% of them found once; the top ten carry 1% to 1.5%. The V and J genes are TRBV11-2 and TRBJ2-7; D might be TRBD2 (5 bases). This clonotype originated in a female donor with multiple sclerosis, enrolled in a pregnancy study. The sample here was peripheral blood, taken in the second trimester of pregnancy. The chain's CDR3 is CASTRRRGEQYF. The CDR3 DNA reads as TGTGCCAGCACAAGGAGGAGAGGCGAGCAGTACTTC.